Shown below are 3 T cell receptor beta chains from a single sample sequenced in a study of blood T cell repertoires in COVID-19. Libraries were prepared by immunoSEQ multiplex PCR; TCRdb keeps only in-frame clonotypes and omits some of them. The sample contains 140,000 to 150,000 clones, around 90% of which appear only once. Sample: peripheral blood. These receptors were collected from a man aged 70-80 years with acute or convalescent COVID-19.

CDR3 nucleotides: TGTGCCAGCAGTTACTCTCGGACAGGGAACACTGAAGCTTTCTTT. Its translation: CASSYSRTGNTEAFF. This sequence joins TRBV6-5 and TRBJ1-1, with TRBD1 matching over 7 bases. Germline values: CDR1 MNHEY, CDR2 SVGAGI. V trimming: 0 bases; J trimming: 1 base; junction bases outside the gene matches: 2. The CDR3 totals 15 residues.

The chain joins TRBV5-6 to TRBJ1-1; the D is unclear. Germline V gene lookup returns CDR1 SGHDT and CDR2 YYEEEE. This CDR3 has 11 residues. V lost 0 bases and J lost 8, with 5 bases in between. The CDR3 reads CASSLGREAFF. DNA of the CDR3: TGTGCCAGCAGCTTGGGCAGGGAAGCTTTCTTT.

The table lists this clone with a count of one. The genes are TRBV4-1 and TRBJ2-3; 8 bases are shared with TRBD2. Germline CDR1 reads MGHRA; CDR2 reads YSYEKL. V lost 4 bases, J lost 2 bases, and 5 bases stayed unmatched. The CDR3 totals 15 residues. This CDR3 is CASSPQRGHTDTQYF. The CDR3 DNA follows: TGCGCCAGCAGCCCCCAGCGGGGGCACACAGATACGCAGTATTTT.